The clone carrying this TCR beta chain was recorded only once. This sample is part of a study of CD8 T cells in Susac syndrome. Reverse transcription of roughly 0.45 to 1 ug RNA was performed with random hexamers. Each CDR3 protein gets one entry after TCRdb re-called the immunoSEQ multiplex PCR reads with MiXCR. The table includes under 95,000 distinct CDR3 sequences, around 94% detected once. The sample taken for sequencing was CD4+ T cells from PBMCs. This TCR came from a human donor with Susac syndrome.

The CDR3, as DNA: TGTGCCAGCAGCACGGGGAGGGGCGAGCAGTACTTC. Translation gives CASSTGRGEQYF. This sequence joins TRBV6-5 and TRBJ2-7; 7 nucleotides agree with TRBD2. This CDR3 comprises 12 residues. Losses at the gene ends were 6 bases for V and 6 bases for J; bases not matched to a gene: 5. Germline V CDR1 and CDR2: MNHEY, SVGAGI.